The source of this TCR beta chain is a study of OX40 agonist ivuxolimab in advanced cancers. For the study at large: Ivuxolimab, an antibody that agonizes OX40 (CD134), was administered to the patients.

V was clipped by 5 bases and J by 4 bases, with 15 bases between them. CDR3 length: 15 amino acids. The germline CDR1 and CDR2 sequences are MNHEY and SMNVEV (reference sequence). With respect to this clone: Antigen: not known.

Study observations and caveats: Clonal expansion among partial responders at 0.1-3.0 mg/kg ranked near the lowest.

Only in-frame clones appear in the TCRdb table, and some are missing; sequencing was by immunoSEQ multiplex PCR. The sample includes about 22,000 clones, 84% of them seen just once. Drawing of blood for sampling happened at baseline, at cycle 4 day 1, and at cycle 7 day 1. This sequence originates from an adult with an advanced solid tumor such as melanoma, head and neck, liver or kidney cancer. This chain uses TRBV27 with TRBJ1-5; a possible D gene is TRBD1 (5 bases). The sequenced sample was CD4+ or CD8+ T cells sorted from blood, obtained in a trial of the OX40 agonist ivuxolimab. The CDR3 is CASSVFMGQNQPQHF. In nucleotides, the CDR3 is TGTGCCAGCAGTGTATTTATGGGGCAAAATCAGCCCCAGCATTTT.